One and the same sample provided the 10 T cell receptor beta chains below, sequenced in a study of tumor-infiltrating lymphocytes in glioblastoma multiforme. TCRB libraries came from RNA via three nested multiplex PCR rounds. Using its own MiXCR run on the multiplex PCR reads, TCRdb lists one record per CDR3 protein. Here the sample spans approximately 13,000 distinct CDR3 sequences, roughly 70% being singletons. The sample was brain tumor tissue. The source is a male donor with glioblastoma.

As to this clonotype: Possible read error: a much larger clone is one base away. The chain employs TRBV7-9 and TRBJ2-7; D uncertain. Per germline, CDR1 SEHNR and CDR2 FQNEAQ (reference sequence). Trimming shortened V by 1 base and J by 1 base, and 11 bases separated the two germline ends. CDR3 length: 15 amino acids. Written as DNA, the CDR3 is TGTGCCAGCAGCTTAGAGGCGGTTGCGTCCTACGAGCAGTACTTC. As protein: CASSLEAVASYEQYF.

The J gene is TRBJ1-5, the V gene TRBV12-3 or TRBV12-4, with unresolved D. Deletions cut 5 bases from V and 1 base from J, with 6 bases between. The CDR3 sequence is 13 residues long. This CDR3 is CASSPDSNQPQHF. For the CDR3, the DNA is TGTGCCAGCAGTCCAGACAGCAATCAGCCCCAGCATTTT.

CDR3 region: CSARSPRGQETQYF. CDR3 in DNA: TGCAGTGCTAGGAGTCCTAGGGGTCAAGAGACCCAGTACTTC. J is TRBJ2-5 and V is TRBV20-1; possibly TRBD1 for D (5 bases). Germline V CDR1 and CDR2: DFQATT, SNEGSKA (reference sequence). V lost 3 bases to trimming and J lost 2 bases, with 13 bases between them. CDR3 length: 14 amino acids.

About this clonotype itself: This could be a read error, since a much larger clone is one nucleotide away. The CDR3 DNA follows: TGTGCCAGCAGCCGCGGGAGGGCCTCAGAGACCAAGTACTTC. Its protein is CASSRGRASETKYF. The chain recombines TRBV11-3 with TRBJ2-5, with 9 bases identical to TRBD2. This CDR3 region has 14 residues. The germline V gene encodes CDR1 SGHNT and CDR2 YENEEA.

Comment on this clonotype: At one end, the junction sequence differs from germline, possibly due to a read error. The chain is built from TRBV11-1 and TRBJ2-7; 7 bases match TRBD2. The CDR3 runs to 15 residues. Germline CDR1 SGHAT, CDR2 FQDESV (reference sequence). Here the CDR3 DNA reads TGTGCCAGCAGCTTTATAGCGGGTGATACCTACGAGCAATATTTC. Its protein is CASSFIAGDTYEQYF. Combining the CDR3 with reference TRBV11-1 and TRBJ2-7 gives the whole variable domain EAEVAQSPRYKITEKSQAVAFWCDPISGHATLYWYRQILGQGPELLVQFQDESVVDDSQLPKDRFSAERLKGVDSTLKIQPAELGDSAMYLCASSFIAGDTYEQYFGPGTRLTVT.

This clonotype was detected only once. The CDR3 sequence: CASSLARTSTDTQYF. In DNA, the CDR3 is TGTGCCAGCAGCTTAGCAAGAACTAGCACAGATACGCAGTATTTT. The gene calls are TRBV11-2 and TRBJ2-3, with D hard to call. The germline V gene encodes CDR1 SGHAT and CDR2 FQNNGV. This CDR3 is built from 15 residues. The ends were cut back, 1 base at V and 0 bases at J, with 8 bases in the middle.

Comment on this clonotype: An end of the junction does not agree with germline; a read error may underlie this. The chain carries TRBV11-3 and TRBJ1-2; 7 bases fit TRBD1. The CDR3 length is 13 residues. In germline, CDR1 is SGHNT, CDR2 YENEEA. CDR3 in amino acids: CANSPDRENGYTF. As DNA, the CDR3 is TGTGCCAACAGCCCTGACAGGGAGAATGGCTACACCTTC.

Of note for this clonotype: Just one base apart from a much larger clone, this may be a read error. CDR3 sequence (DNA): TGCAGTGCTACGATAGCGGGAGGGAACCACGAGCAGTACTTC. It codes for CSATIAGGNHEQYF. V is TRBV20-1 and J is TRBJ2-7; 11 nucleotides match TRBD2. Germline assignment: CDR1 DFQATT and CDR2 SNEGSKA (reference sequence). The CDR3 contains 14 residues. The junction had 7 bases not matched to a gene; V was cut back by 4 bases and J by 5 bases.

This clonotype was counted at least ten times. The chain has TRBV12-3 or TRBV12-4 and TRBJ1-1; D is unresolved. The CDR3 extends over 15 amino acids. V shed 7 bases and J shed 0 bases, with 15 bases lying between them. Here the CDR3 DNA reads TGTGCCAGCACCTCGGCCGGGCTCATGAACACTGAAGCTTTCTTT. Its translation is CASTSAGLMNTEAFF.

The genes are TRBV4-1 and TRBJ1-1; the D is unclear. Germline loops: CDR1 MGHRA, CDR2 YSYEKL. This CDR3 is 18 amino acids long. The germline V and J ends were trimmed by 0 bases and 2 bases, with 19 bases remaining between them. In DNA, the CDR3 is TGCGCCAGCAGCCAAGATACCTCCCCAGCCGGGCCAAACACTGAAGCTTTCTTT. Residues: CASSQDTSPAGPNTEAFF.